Each of the 9 T cell receptor beta chains below was sequenced from the same sample in a study of shared clonotypes between healthy human individuals. Clones were read by immunoSEQ multiplex PCR, and TCRdb kept only the in-frame ones, dropping some. The sample includes approximately 2,000,000 clones, under 95% seen only once; the top ten take 0.37%. Sequencing used naive CD4+ T cells from PBMCs. Sample subset: CD45RA+ positively selected. The receptors shown here come from a man younger than 30 in good health. Some clones in this sample may be carry-over from other donors' samples.

The rearrangement links TRBV27 to TRBJ1-2, with 8 bases that match TRBD1. V lost 10 bases to trimming and J lost 5 bases; unmatched junction nucleotides: 9. The CDR3 length is 13 residues. Per the germline V gene, CDR1 is MNHEY and CDR2 is SMNVEV (reference sequence). The CDR3 DNA sequence: TGTGCCACATCACAGGGGGGGATTTATGGCTACACCTTC. This sequence encodes CATSQGGIYGYTF.

The chain links TRBV7-2 to TRBJ2-3; tentative D call: TRBD2 (6 bases). CDR1 SGHTA and CDR2 FQGNSA come from the germline V gene. The CDR3 consists of 12 residues. V was cut by 5 bases and J by 11 bases, with 14 bases left in between. CDR3 sequence (DNA): TGTGCCAGCAGCCCACGCCCGGAGGGGCAGTATTTT. The encoded protein is CASSPRPEGQYF.

Worth noting for this clone: This sample includes further DNA sequences coding for the same CDR3. The chain links TRBV18 to TRBJ2-7; TRBD1 aligns across 7 bases. V was pared by 1 base and J by 1 base, with 1 base of the junction left unmatched. Germline V gene data show CDR1 as KGHSH and CDR2 as LQKENI. There are 14 residues in the CDR3. The CDR3 region has the DNA TGTGCCAGCTCACCACAGGGGGCGTCCTACGAGCAGTACTTC. Residues: CASSPQGASYEQYF.

The J gene is TRBJ1-2, the V gene TRBV7-6, with 7 bases that match TRBD1. With V trimmed by 0 bases and J by 5 bases, 9 bases remained unmatched. The CDR3 spans 16 residues. Looked up from germline, CDR1 is SGHVS and CDR2 is FNYEAQ. CDR3 residues: CASSLAPSGGRYGYTF. CDR3 in DNA: TGTGCCAGCAGCTTAGCACCATCAGGGGGAAGGTATGGCTACACCTTC.

The CDR3 sequence: CASSIWTGDEQYF. In nucleotides, the CDR3 is TGTGCCAGTAGTATTTGGACAGGGGACGAGCAGTACTTC. The chain uses TRBV19 and TRBJ2-7; TRBD1 matches 9 bases. The germline gives CDR1 LNHDA, CDR2 SQIVND (reference sequence). J was trimmed by 5 bases and V by 3 bases; bases with no gene match: 2. The CDR3 is made up of 13 amino acids.

The chain joins TRBV7-9 to TRBJ2-7, with D tentatively TRBD1 (6 bases). This CDR3 is built from 14 residues. Germline V gives CDR1 SEHNR, CDR2 FQNEAQ (reference sequence). Trimming cost V 2 bases and J 7 bases, with 15 bases left between them. CDR3 protein: CASSLQGWAGEQYF. The CDR3 DNA is TGTGCCAGCAGCTTACAGGGGTGGGCCGGGGAGCAGTACTTC.

This clone is a singleton in its sample. The V and J genes are TRBV28 and TRBJ1-2; TRBD1 matches 9 bases. The V gene's germline CDR1 is MDHEN and CDR2 SYDVKM. The CDR3 is made up of 16 amino acids. Unmatched junction bases numbered 14, after V lost 10 bases and J lost 2 bases. CDR3 nucleotides: TGTGCCACCACAATAACCGGGACAGGGAGCAACTATGGCTACACCTTC. It encodes CATTITGTGSNYGYTF.

J is TRBJ2-2 and V is TRBV11-3; no clear D. Germline CDR1 SGHNT, CDR2 YENEEA. The germline V and J ends were trimmed by 1 base and 5 bases, with 14 bases remaining between them. This CDR3 has 16 amino acids. The DNA for the CDR3 is TGTGCCAGCAGCTTAGGTACTGGGGATTCGACCGGGGAGCTGTTTTTT. It specifies CASSLGTGDSTGELFF. The full variable domain, with the rest looked up from reference TRBV11-3 and TRBJ2-2, is EAGVVQSPRYKIIEKKQPVAFWCNPISGHNTLYWYLQNLGQGPELLIRYENEEAVDDSQLPKDRFSAERLKGVDSTLKIQPAELGDSAVYLCASSLGTGDSTGELFFGEGSRLTVL.

This chain connects TRBV5-6 to TRBJ1-1; no definite D call. The CDR3 spans 13 residues. Trimming left V 1 base short and J 1 base short, with 5 bases between. Germline assignment: CDR1 SGHDT and CDR2 YYEEEE. As DNA, the CDR3 is TGTGCCAGCAGCTTGACACCGAACACTGAAGCTTTCTTT. This codes for CASSLTPNTEAFF. Drawing the rest from reference TRBV5-6 and TRBJ1-1, the complete variable domain is DAGVTQSPTHLIKTRGQQVTLRCSPKSGHDTVSWYQQALGQGPQFIFQYYEEEERQRGNFPDRFSGHQFPNYSSELNVNALLLGDSALYLCASSLTPNTEAFFGQGTRLTVV.